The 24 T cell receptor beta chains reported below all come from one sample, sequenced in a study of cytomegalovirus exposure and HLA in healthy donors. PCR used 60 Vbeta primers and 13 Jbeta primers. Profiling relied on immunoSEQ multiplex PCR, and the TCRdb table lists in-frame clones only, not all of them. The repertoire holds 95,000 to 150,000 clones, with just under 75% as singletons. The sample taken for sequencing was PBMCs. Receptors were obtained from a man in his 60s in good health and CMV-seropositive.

This CDR3 is CASSEGGGPFIQYF. DNA for the CDR3: TGTGCCAGCAGTGAAGGGGGGGGCCCCTTTATTCAGTACTTC. The chain uses TRBV6-1 and TRBJ2-4; the D gene is possibly TRBD2 (7 bases). The V gene lost 1 base and the J gene lost 10 bases, with 14 bases spanning the gap. The CDR3 covers 14 residues. Germline V gene data show CDR1 as MNHNS and CDR2 as SASEGT.

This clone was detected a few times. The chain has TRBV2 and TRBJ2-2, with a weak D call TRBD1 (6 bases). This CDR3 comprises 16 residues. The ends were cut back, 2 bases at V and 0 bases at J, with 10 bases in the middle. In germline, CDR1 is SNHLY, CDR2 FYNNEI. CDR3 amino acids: CASSELGATNTGELFF. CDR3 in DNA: TGTGCCAGCAGTGAACTGGGGGCCACGAACACCGGGGAGCTGTTTTTT.

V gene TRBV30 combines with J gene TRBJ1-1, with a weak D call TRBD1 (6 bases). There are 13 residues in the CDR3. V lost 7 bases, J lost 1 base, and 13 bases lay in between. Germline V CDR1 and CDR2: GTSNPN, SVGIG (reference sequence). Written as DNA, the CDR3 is TGTGCCTCCAAACCGACAGGGAACACTGAAGCTTTCTTT. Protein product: CASKPTGNTEAFF.

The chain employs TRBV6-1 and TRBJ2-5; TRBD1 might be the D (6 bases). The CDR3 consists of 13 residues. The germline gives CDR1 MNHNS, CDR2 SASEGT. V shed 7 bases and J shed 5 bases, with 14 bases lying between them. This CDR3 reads CASTSGTRETQYF. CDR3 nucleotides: TGTGCCAGCACCTCCGGGACACGGGAGACCCAGTACTTC.

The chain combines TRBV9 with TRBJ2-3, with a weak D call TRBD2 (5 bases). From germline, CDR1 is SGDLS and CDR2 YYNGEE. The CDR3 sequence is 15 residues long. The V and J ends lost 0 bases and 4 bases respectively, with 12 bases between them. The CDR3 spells CASSVGWRRSDTQYF. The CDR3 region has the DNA TGTGCCAGCAGCGTAGGCTGGAGGAGGTCAGATACGCAGTATTTT.

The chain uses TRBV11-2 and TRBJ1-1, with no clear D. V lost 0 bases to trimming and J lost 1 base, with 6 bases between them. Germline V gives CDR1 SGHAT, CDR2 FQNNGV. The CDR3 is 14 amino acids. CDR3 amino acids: CASSLEQTNTEAFF. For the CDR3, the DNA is TGTGCCAGCAGCTTAGAACAGACGAACACTGAAGCTTTCTTT.

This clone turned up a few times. DNA of the CDR3: TGTGCCAGCACTACTTGGGACAGGGGACACGCTTTCTTT. Translation gives CASTTWDRGHAFF. The V call is TRBV6-5, the J call TRBJ1-1; 10 bases map to TRBD1. CDR3 size: 13 residues. The V gene end was trimmed by 7 bases and the J gene end by 11 bases; junction bases not matched to a gene: 10. In germline, CDR1 is MNHEY, CDR2 SVGAGI.

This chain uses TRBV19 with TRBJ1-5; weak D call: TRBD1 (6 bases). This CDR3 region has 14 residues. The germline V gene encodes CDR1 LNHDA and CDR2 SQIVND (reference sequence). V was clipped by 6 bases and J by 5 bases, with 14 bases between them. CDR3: CASSHGQMDQPQHF. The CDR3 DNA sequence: TGTGCCAGTAGCCATGGACAGATGGATCAGCCCCAGCATTTT.

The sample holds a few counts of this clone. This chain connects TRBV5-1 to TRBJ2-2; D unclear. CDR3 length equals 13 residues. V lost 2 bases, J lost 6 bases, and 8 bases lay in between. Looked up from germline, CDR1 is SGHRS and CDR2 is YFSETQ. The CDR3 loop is CASSLSDPGELFF. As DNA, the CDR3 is TGCGCCAGCAGCTTATCAGATCCCGGGGAGCTGTTTTTT.

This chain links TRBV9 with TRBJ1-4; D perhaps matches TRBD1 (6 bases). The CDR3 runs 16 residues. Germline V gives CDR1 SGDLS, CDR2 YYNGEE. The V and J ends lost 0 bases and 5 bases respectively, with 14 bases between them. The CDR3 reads CASSVAPGQLNEKLFF. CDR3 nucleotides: TGTGCCAGCAGCGTAGCTCCCGGACAGCTCAATGAAAAACTGTTTTTT.

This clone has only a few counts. CDR3: CASSPQRTGTGISNQPQHF. CDR3 bases: TGTGCCAGTAGTCCCCAGCGGACAGGGACAGGTATTAGCAATCAGCCCCAGCATTTT. This chain connects TRBV19 to TRBJ1-5; 8 nucleotides align to TRBD1. With 5 bases clipped from V and 0 bases from J, the junction kept 15 bases outside the gene matches. This CDR3 spans 19 amino acids. CDR1 is LNHDA, CDR2 SQIVND, per germline (reference sequence).

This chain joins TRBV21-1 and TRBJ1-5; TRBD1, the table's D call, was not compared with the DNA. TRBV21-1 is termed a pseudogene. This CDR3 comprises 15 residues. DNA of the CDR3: TGTGCCAGCAGGCAAGTGTCAGATAGCAATCAGCCCCAGCATTTT. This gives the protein CASRQVSDSNQPQHF.

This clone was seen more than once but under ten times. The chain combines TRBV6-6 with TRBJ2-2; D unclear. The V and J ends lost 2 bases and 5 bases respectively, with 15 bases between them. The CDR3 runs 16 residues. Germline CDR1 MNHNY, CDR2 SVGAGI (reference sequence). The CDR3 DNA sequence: TGTGCCAGCAGTTACCCTTCGGTATTGTCAACCGGGGAGCTGTTTTTT. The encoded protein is CASSYPSVLSTGELFF.

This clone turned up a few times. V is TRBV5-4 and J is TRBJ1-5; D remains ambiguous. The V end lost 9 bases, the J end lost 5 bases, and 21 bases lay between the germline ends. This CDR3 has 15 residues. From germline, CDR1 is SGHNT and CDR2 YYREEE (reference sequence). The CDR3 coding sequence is TGTGCCACCTCCCGAGGCAGCACGACCGATCAGCCCCAGCATTTT. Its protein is CATSRGSTTDQPQHF.

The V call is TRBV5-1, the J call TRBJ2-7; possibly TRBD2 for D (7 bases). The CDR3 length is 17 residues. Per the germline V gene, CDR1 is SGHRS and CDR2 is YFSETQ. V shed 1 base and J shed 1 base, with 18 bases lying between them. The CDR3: CASSLKGNREGSYEQYF. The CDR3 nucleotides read TGCGCCAGCAGCTTGAAGGGCAACAGGGAGGGTTCCTACGAGCAGTACTTC. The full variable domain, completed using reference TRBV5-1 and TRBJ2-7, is KAGVTQTPRYLIKTRGQQVTLSCSPISGHRSVSWYQQTPGQGLQFLFEYFSETQRNKGNFPGRFSGRQFSNSRSEMNVSTLELGDSALYLCASSLKGNREGSYEQYFGPGTRLTVT.

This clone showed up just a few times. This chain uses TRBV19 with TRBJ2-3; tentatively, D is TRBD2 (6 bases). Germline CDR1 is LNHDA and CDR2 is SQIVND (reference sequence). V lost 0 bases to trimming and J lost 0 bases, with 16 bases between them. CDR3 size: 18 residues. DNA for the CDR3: TGTGCCAGTAGTATAGATCGTATTGCGGGGACTAGCACAGATACGCAGTATTTT. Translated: CASSIDRIAGTSTDTQYF.

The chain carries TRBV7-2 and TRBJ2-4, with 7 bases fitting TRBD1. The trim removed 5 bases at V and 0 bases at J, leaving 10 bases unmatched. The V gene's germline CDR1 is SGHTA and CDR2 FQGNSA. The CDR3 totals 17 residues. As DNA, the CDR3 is TGTGCCAGCAGCGTGATATTCAGGGGGATAGCCAAAAACATTCAGTACTTC. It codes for CASSVIFRGIAKNIQYF. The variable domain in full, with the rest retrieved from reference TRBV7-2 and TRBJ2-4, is GAGVSQSPSNKVTEKGKDVELRCDPISGHTALYWYRQSLGQGLEFLIYFQGNSAPDKSGLPSDRFSAERTGGSVSTLTIQRTQQEDSAVYLCASSVIFRGIAKNIQYFGAGTRLSVL.

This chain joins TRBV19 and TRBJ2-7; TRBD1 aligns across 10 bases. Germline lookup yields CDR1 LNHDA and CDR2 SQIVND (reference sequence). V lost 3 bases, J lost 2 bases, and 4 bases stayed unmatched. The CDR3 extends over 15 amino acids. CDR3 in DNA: TGTGCCAGTAGTATCAGGACAGGGGGGGCCTACGAGCAGTACTTC. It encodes CASSIRTGGAYEQYF.

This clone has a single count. CDR3 sequence: CASSGGVAGAPYETQYF. CDR3 DNA sequence: TGTGCCAGCAGTGGGGGGGTAGCGGGGGCCCCATATGAGACCCAGTACTTC. The J gene is TRBJ2-5, the V gene TRBV11-2, with TRBD2 matching 9 bases. CDR3 size: 17 residues. The V segment lost 6 bases and the J segment 5 bases; nucleotides outside the gene matches: 16. Germline CDR1 SGHAT, CDR2 FQNNGV.

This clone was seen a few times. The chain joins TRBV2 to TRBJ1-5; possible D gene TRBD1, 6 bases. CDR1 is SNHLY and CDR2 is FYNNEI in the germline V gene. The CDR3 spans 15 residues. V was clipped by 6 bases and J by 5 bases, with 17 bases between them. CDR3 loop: CASSWDKNGDQPQHF. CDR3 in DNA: TGTGCCAGCAGCTGGGACAAAAACGGGGATCAGCCCCAGCATTTT.

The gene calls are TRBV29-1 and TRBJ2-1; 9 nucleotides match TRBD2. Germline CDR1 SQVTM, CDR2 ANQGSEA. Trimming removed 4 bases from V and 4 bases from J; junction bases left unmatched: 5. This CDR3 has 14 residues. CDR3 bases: TGCAGCGTTGTTGATCTAGCGGGGTACAATGAGCAGTTCTTC. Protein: CSVVDLAGYNEQFF.

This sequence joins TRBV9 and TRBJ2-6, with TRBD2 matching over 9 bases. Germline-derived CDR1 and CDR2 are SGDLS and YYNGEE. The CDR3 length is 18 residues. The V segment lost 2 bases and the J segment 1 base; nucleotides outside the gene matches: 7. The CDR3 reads CASSVSPGLASGANVLTF. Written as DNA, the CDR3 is TGTGCCAGCAGCGTTTCCCCGGGACTAGCTTCTGGGGCCAACGTCCTGACTTTC.

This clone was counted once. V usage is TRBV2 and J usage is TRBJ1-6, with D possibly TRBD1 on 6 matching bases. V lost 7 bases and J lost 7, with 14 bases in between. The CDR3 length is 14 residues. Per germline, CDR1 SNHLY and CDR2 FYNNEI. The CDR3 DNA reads TGTGCCAGCAAGCACCGGGACATAAATTCACCCCTCCACTTT. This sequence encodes CASKHRDINSPLHF.

CDR3 protein: CASSDWPRSEQYF. Written as DNA, the CDR3 is TGTGCCAGCAGTGACTGGCCGAGGTCAGAGCAGTACTTC. The chain uses TRBV6-4 and TRBJ2-7; D gene ambiguous. CDR3 length equals 13 residues. Deletions cut 1 base from V and 7 bases from J, with 11 bases between. Germline CDR1 MRHNA, CDR2 SNTAGT.